This T cell receptor (beta chain) was sequenced during a study of T cell clonotyping in hematopoietic cell transplantation (dated by TCRdb to the early 2020s). Broadly, across the study: Pretransplant recipient samples were obtained after cytoreduction. A total of under 150 blood samples were collected in the study from 35 consecutive transplant recipients and their related donors. Recruitment of patients ran from late 2015 to early 2017, and follow-up continued until late 2020 or until death. Broad study findings and their caveats: After transplant, TCR diversity in recipients dropped, and pathologically expanded clonotypes climbed progressively between day 30 and day 180. Inverse Simpson Index values from donors and from recipients before transplant predicted broader TCR repertoire diversity after transplant. Just a small fraction of recipient repertoires overlapped with donor repertoires, and more than 95% appeared de novo at the given depth. The sample size was limited, and because cells were not sorted, the contributions of CD4 and CD8 repertoires could not be separated.

TCR beta CDR3 regions were amplified from genomic DNA with the immunoSEQ assay, a bias-controlled multiplex PCR using V- and J-specific primers. In a second PCR step, a proprietary barcode and Illumina adapter sequences were attached to the CDR3 amplicons. An Illumina MiSeq instrument was used for sequencing of the CDR3 libraries. The source study handled its data this way. immunoSEQ Analyzer 3.0 was used for export and quality control, with R Bioconductor and Immunarch used for downstream analyses. Only productive rearrangements within the normalized downsampled data set were used in the calculation of repertoire metrics. In the normalized cohort, a clonotype counted as pathologically expanded if the clonotype was larger than 5 templates. The Inverse Simpson Index served as the measure of repertoire diversity. CMV-specificity analyses were carried out on the non-normalized data set to capture all clonotypes. The source is immuneACCESS, and TCRdb retained only in-frame sequences with V and J called. Part of the clones is not carried over; for the studies checked, unresolved V genes explain less than half of this, and the remainder is unexplained. V and J calls plus clone size are reproduced from that table; the DNA served to infer D and trimming. This sample has around 28,000 clones in its table, and approximately 86% of those were observed once. Less than 2% of the sample goes to the ten largest clones.

This clone was found a few times. Its binding antigen is unknown. Per-base qualities were not stored, and no clone one base away is much larger. What the time point label conveys for this sample: recipient sample about 28 days before transplant, after cytoreduction. Recipient blood was collected about 28 days before transplant and at days 30, 100 and 180 after transplant. Nuclei Lysis Solution was used to extract genomic DNA from fresh or cryopreserved unfractionated peripheral blood mononuclear cells. The specimen was peripheral blood mononuclear cells, collected before stem cell transplant. This sequence was found in a middle-aged man with acute myeloid leukemia. Some clones in this sample may be carry-over from other donors' samples.

Read as DNA, the sequence is TGCGCCAGCGGGGGTGACAATGAGCAGTTCTTC. Translated, it gives CASGGDNEQFF. The sequence joins TRBV5-1 to TRBJ2-1, with the D gene possibly TRBD1 or TRBD2, each one fitting 5 bases. The CDR3 covers 11 residues, taking in both the cysteine and the phenylalanine. Kept here is only the CDR3 DNA, which spans 33 bases and is read in frame from base 1. CDR1 SGHRS and CDR2 YFSETQ were looked up in the germline V gene. Cut back by 7 bases and 5 bases, the V and J ends lie 7 bases apart.